The 25 T cell receptor beta chains below were found in one sample sequenced in a study of blood T cell repertoires in COVID-19. TCRdb's table, derived via immunoSEQ multiplex PCR, lists solely in-frame clones and lacks some. The top ten clones hold approximately 3.6% of a sample with approximately 140,000 clones, less than 80% of them seen once. The specimen was peripheral blood. The receptors shown here come from a man aged 60-69 years with acute or convalescent COVID-19.

The rearrangement uses TRBV5-4 and TRBJ2-3, with 8 nucleotides matching TRBD1. Trimming cost V 4 bases and J 4 bases; bases outside gene matches: 2. Germline loops: CDR1 SGHNT, CDR2 YYREEE (reference sequence). The CDR3 is 13 residues long. CDR3 sequence: CASSRTGSDTQYF. In DNA, the CDR3 is TGTGCCAGCAGCCGGACAGGGTCAGATACGCAGTATTTT.

This clone was picked up a small number of times. The V gene is TRBV27, the J gene TRBJ1-6, with a possible D match to TRBD1 (5 bases). This CDR3 has 16 residues. The germline gives CDR1 MNHEY, CDR2 SMNVEV (reference sequence). V was shortened by 2 bases and J by 7 bases, with 15 bases between the two germline ends. The CDR3 DNA sequence: TGTGCCAGCAGTTTAGTACCCAGCAGGGCAAATTCACCCCTCCACTTT. Translating gives CASSLVPSRANSPLHF.

The chain has TRBV18 and TRBJ2-7; TRBD1 might be the D (6 bases). The V gene's germline CDR1 is KGHSH and CDR2 LQKENI. V gave up 3 bases and J gave up 3 bases, with 15 bases separating them. This CDR3 has 15 amino acids. The CDR3 sequence: CASSPQQGLLYEQYF. The CDR3 DNA follows: TGTGCCAGCTCACCCCAACAGGGCCTACTCTACGAGCAGTACTTC.

The V and J genes are TRBV6-5 and TRBJ1-2, with a weak D call TRBD1 (5 bases). The CDR3 contains 13 residues. Germline values: CDR1 MNHEY, CDR2 SVGAGI. V lost 6 bases and J lost 4, with 12 bases in between. The CDR3 region has the DNA TGTGCCAGCAGCCCCCCCGGGGGCTATGGCTACACCTTC. Amino acids: CASSPPGGYGYTF.

The chain uses TRBV5-1 and TRBJ2-1, with 10 nucleotides matching TRBD2. The length of the CDR3 is 17 residues. The junction had 9 bases not matched to a gene; V was cut back by 4 bases and J by 2 bases. Germline values: CDR1 SGHRS, CDR2 YFSETQ. For the CDR3, the DNA is TGCGCCAGCAGCGAACAGCCTAGCGGGAGCACCTACAATGAGCAGTTCTTC. Its protein is CASSEQPSGSTYNEQFF. The complete variable domain, with remaining parts taken from reference TRBV5-1 and TRBJ2-1, reads KAGVTQTPRYLIKTRGQQVTLSCSPISGHRSVSWYQQTPGQGLQFLFEYFSETQRNKGNFPGRFSGRQFSNSRSEMNVSTLELGDSALYLCASSEQPSGSTYNEQFFGPGTRLTVL.

This rearrangement joins TRBV27 to TRBJ2-2, with no clear D. Per the germline V gene, CDR1 is MNHEY and CDR2 is SMNVEV (reference sequence). V dropped 2 bases and J dropped 6 bases, with 4 bases sitting between them. The CDR3 has 12 amino acids. The CDR3 is CASSLRAGELFF. CDR3 nucleotides: TGTGCCAGCAGTTTACGAGCCGGGGAGCTGTTTTTT.

This chain joins TRBV7-2 and TRBJ2-3; no clear D gene. V was pared by 0 bases and J by 2 bases, with 3 bases between. The CDR3 runs 13 residues. Germline V gene data show CDR1 as SGHTA and CDR2 as FQGNSA. In DNA form, the CDR3 reads TGTGCCAGCAGCTTAGCCTACACAGATACGCAGTATTTT. Translation: CASSLAYTDTQYF.

The sample holds a few counts of this clone. J is TRBJ1-4 and V is TRBV4-1; TRBD1 matches 8 bases. Germline V gene sequence: CDR1 MGHRA, CDR2 YSYEKL. The V segment lost 4 bases and the J segment 8 bases; nucleotides outside the gene matches: 6. This CDR3 comprises 14 residues. For the CDR3, the DNA is TGCGCCAGCAGCCTTGGACAGGGTGGGGAAAAACTGTTTTTT. It yields the protein CASSLGQGGEKLFF.

The chain employs TRBV3-1 (or the pseudogene TRBV3-2) and TRBJ1-6; no reliable D call. The CDR3 length is 15 residues. V was pared by 1 base and J by 3 bases, with 7 bases between. CDR1 and CDR2 from the germline V gene are LGHDT and YNNKEL (reference sequence). The CDR3 coding sequence is TGTGCCAGCAGCCAAGGGCCAGACTATAATTCACCCCTCCACTTT. Protein sequence: CASSQGPDYNSPLHF.

This clone was seen more than once but under ten times. V gene TRBV19 combines with J gene TRBJ1-1; D unclear. Germline-derived CDR1 and CDR2 are LNHDA and SQIVND (reference sequence). This CDR3 comprises 17 residues. Trimming stripped 5 bases from V and 0 bases from J, with 19 bases between. In DNA, the CDR3 is TGTGCCAGTAGTCAACACTGGGAGTTTTCGATGAACACTGAAGCTTTCTTT. Residues: CASSQHWEFSMNTEAFF.

The chain uses TRBV7-2 and TRBJ1-2; 9 bases match TRBD1. The germline gives CDR1 SGHTA, CDR2 FQGNSA. This CDR3 has 14 residues. Losses at the gene ends were 5 bases for V and 1 base for J; bases not matched to a gene: 2. The CDR3 DNA reads TGTGCCAGCAGCACGGACAGGGGTAACTATGGCTACACCTTC. Its protein is CASSTDRGNYGYTF.

J is TRBJ1-2 and V is TRBV29-1; D call uncertain. Germline CDR1 is SQVTM and CDR2 is ANQGSEA. This CDR3 is 12 amino acids long. V lost 7 bases, J lost 1 base, and 10 bases lay in between. The CDR3 bases are TGCAGCGCCTTACATGATAACTATGGCTACACCTTC. As protein: CSALHDNYGYTF.

The chain employs TRBV7-9 and TRBJ2-7; 7 bases fit TRBD2. Trimming at V came to 5 bases and at J to 5 bases, leaving 12 bases not matched to a gene. From germline, CDR1 is SEHNR and CDR2 FQNEAQ (reference sequence). This CDR3 spans 15 amino acids. CDR3 DNA sequence: TGTGCCAGCAGCCCCTCTAGCGGCCTTGGGAACGAGCAGTACTTC. It is translated as CASSPSSGLGNEQYF.

The rearrangement uses TRBV2 and TRBJ2-7; 9 bases are a match to TRBD1. Germline CDR1 and CDR2: SNHLY and FYNNEI. V trimming: 6 bases; J trimming: 1 base; junction bases outside the gene matches: 4. CDR3 length: 14 residues. The CDR3 region has the DNA TGTGCCAGCAGATTGACAGGGGGATCCTACGAGCAGTACTTC. This codes for CASRLTGGSYEQYF.

This clone was seen more than once but under ten times. The CDR3 spells CASGESVQGATQYF. DNA of the CDR3: TGTGCCAGCGGAGAGTCGGTACAGGGCGCGACCCAGTACTTC. The chain joins TRBV4-2 to TRBJ2-5; maybe TRBD1 (6 bases). The length of the CDR3 is 14 residues. Trimming left V 8 bases short and J 7 bases short, with 20 bases between. Looked up from germline, CDR1 is LGHNA and CDR2 is YNFKEQ.

The rearrangement uses TRBV20-1 and TRBJ1-6; 10 nucleotides agree with TRBD1. The CDR3 has 18 amino acids. Looked up from germline, CDR1 is DFQATT and CDR2 is SNEGSKA (reference sequence). V was clipped by 3 bases and J by 9 bases; unmatched bases: 17. The CDR3 DNA reads TGCAGTGCTAGTCGACCGGGACAGGGGCTTCCAGGAGGTTCACCCCTCCACTTT. This sequence encodes CSASRPGQGLPGGSPLHF.

J is TRBJ1-5 and V is TRBV27; perhaps TRBD1 as D (6 bases). Trimming cost V 6 bases and J 0 bases, with 12 bases left between them. The CDR3 has 15 amino acids. Germline lookup yields CDR1 MNHEY and CDR2 SMNVEV (reference sequence). The chain's CDR3 is CASSPGDTSNQPQHF. CDR3 coding DNA: TGTGCCAGCAGCCCTGGGGACACTAGCAATCAGCCCCAGCATTTT.

The V gene is TRBV6-1, the J gene TRBJ2-7, with D possibly matching TRBD1 (6 bases). The CDR3 contains 15 residues. Germline V gene sequence: CDR1 MNHNS, CDR2 SASEGT. Deletions cut 3 bases from V and 3 bases from J, with 15 bases between. The CDR3 region has the DNA TGTGCCAGCAGTGACGTCTCCGGGACAAACTACGAGCAGTACTTC. Translating it yields CASSDVSGTNYEQYF.

The chain combines TRBV12-3 or TRBV12-4 with TRBJ1-2; D remains unclear. There are 13 residues in the CDR3. Trimming stripped 4 bases from V and 6 bases from J, with 12 bases between. The CDR3 bases are TGTGCCAGCAGTTCCCGGGTCGGGGATGGCTACACCTTC. Its protein is CASSSRVGDGYTF.

This rearrangement joins TRBV2 to TRBJ2-3, with 9 positions matching TRBD1. This CDR3 is built from 17 residues. V was clipped by 4 bases and J by 1 base; unmatched bases: 9. Germline V gives CDR1 SNHLY, CDR2 FYNNEI. CDR3 DNA sequence: TGTGCCAGCAGTGTATCGGGACAGGGATTGGGCACAGATACGCAGTATTTT. This encodes CASSVSGQGLGTDTQYF. Combining the CDR3 with reference TRBV2 and TRBJ2-3 gives the whole variable domain EPEVTQTPSHQVTQMGQEVILRCVPISNHLYFYWYRQILGQKVEFLVSFYNNEISEKSEIFDDQFSVERPDGSNFTLKIRSTKLEDSAMYFCASSVSGQGLGTDTQYFGPGTRLTVL.

The V call is TRBV9, the J call TRBJ2-7, with TRBD2 as a possible D gene (5 bases). The CDR3 runs to 16 residues. The ends were cut back, 0 bases at V and 4 bases at J, with 17 bases in the middle. Germline V lookup: CDR1 SGDLS, CDR2 YYNGEE. This CDR3 is CASSVDPGEYGYEQYF. CDR3 sequence (DNA): TGTGCCAGCAGCGTAGACCCCGGGGAATACGGTTACGAGCAGTACTTC.

The V gene is TRBV4-1, the J gene TRBJ2-7; 9 bases align to TRBD2. The CDR3 has 14 residues. Germline lookup yields CDR1 MGHRA and CDR2 YSYEKL. The J segment lost 6 bases and the V segment lost 0 bases, leaving 3 bases of the junction unmatched. The CDR3 DNA is TGCGCCAGCAGCCAAGAGGGGACTAGCCGCGAGCAGTACTTC. Translation: CASSQEGTSREQYF.

This clone turned up a few times. The V call is TRBV6-6, the J call TRBJ1-1, with a possible D match to TRBD1 (5 bases). Germline V gene data show CDR1 as MNHNY and CDR2 as SVGAGI (reference sequence). The length of the CDR3 is 12 residues. Trimming shortened V by 2 bases and J by 8 bases, and 9 bases separated the two germline ends. For the CDR3, the DNA is TGTGCCAGCAGTTACAGGGGTCAGGAAGCTTTCTTT. Its protein is CASSYRGQEAFF.

V is TRBV7-2 and J is TRBJ2-3; the D gene is possibly TRBD2 (5 bases). V lost 2 bases and J lost 3, with 9 bases in between. CDR1 is SGHTA, CDR2 FQGNSA, per germline. The CDR3 covers 14 residues. CDR3 region: CASSLKSGTDTQYF. The CDR3 DNA follows: TGTGCCAGCAGCTTAAAAAGCGGTACAGATACGCAGTATTTT.

The rearrangement joins TRBV5-5 to TRBJ1-2, with D perhaps matching TRBD1 (6 bases). The CDR3 totals 16 residues. V lost 2 bases and J lost 0, with 14 bases in between. Germline CDR1 and CDR2: SGHKS and YYEKEE (reference sequence). Written as DNA, the CDR3 is TGTGCCAGCAGCTTTTGGCGGACAGATCCTAACTATGGCTACACCTTC. It specifies CASSFWRTDPNYGYTF.